This T cell receptor (beta chain) comes out of a study of blood T cell repertoires in COVID-19. TCRdb's copy holds only in-frame clones and misses some; the assay was immunoSEQ multiplex PCR. The table lists 150,000 to 200,000 clones, approximately 86% of them singletons, with 1.6% in the top ten. Germline V gene data show CDR1 as SGHKS and CDR2 as YYEKEE (reference sequence). The CDR3 has 15 residues. With 3 bases clipped from V and 4 bases from J, the junction kept 7 bases outside the gene matches. This clonotype was obtained from a woman aged 45-59 years with acute or convalescent COVID-19. V usage is TRBV5-5 and J usage is TRBJ2-3; 8 bases agree with TRBD1. Sequencing was carried out using peripheral blood. This CDR3 reads CASSSGQGRPDTQYF. CDR3 bases: TGTGCCAGCAGCTCAGGACAGGGTCGGCCAGATACGCAGTATTTT.